The T cell receptor beta chain under discussion was sequenced for a study of OX40 agonist ivuxolimab in advanced cancers. Findings and limits, study-wide: Doses of 0.1 to 3.0 mg/kg were accompanied by clonal expansion of CD4+ and CD8+ blood T cells by week 6. Among the lowest levels of clonal expansion were found in partial responders at 0.1-3.0 mg/kg.

Of note for this clone: What it recognizes is unknown.

The CDR3 loop spans 15 amino acids. Losses at the gene ends were 4 bases for V and 0 bases for J; bases not matched to a gene: 2. Germline CDR1 SGHTA, CDR2 FQGTGA. Libraries were prepared by immunoSEQ multiplex PCR; TCRdb keeps only in-frame clonotypes and omits some of them. The sample holds about 76,000 clones, roughly 85% seen once. The clonotype was recovered from an adult with an advanced solid tumor such as melanoma, head and neck, liver or kidney cancer. This chain connects TRBV7-3 to TRBJ2-2; 7 bases match TRBD1. Material: CD4+ or CD8+ T cells sorted from blood, obtained in a trial of the OX40 agonist ivuxolimab. In DNA form, the CDR3 reads TGTGCCAGCAGCTGGACAGGTTCGAACACCGGGGAGCTGTTTTTT. Translated: CASSWTGSNTGELFF.